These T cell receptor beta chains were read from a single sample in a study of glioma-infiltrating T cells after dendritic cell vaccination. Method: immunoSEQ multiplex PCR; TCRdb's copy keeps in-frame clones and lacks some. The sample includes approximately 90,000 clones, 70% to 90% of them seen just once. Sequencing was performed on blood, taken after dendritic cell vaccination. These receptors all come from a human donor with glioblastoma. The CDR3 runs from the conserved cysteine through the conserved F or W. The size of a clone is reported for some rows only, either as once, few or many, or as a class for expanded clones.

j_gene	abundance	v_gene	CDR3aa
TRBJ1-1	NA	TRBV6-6	CASSPQGSLAEAFF
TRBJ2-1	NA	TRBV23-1	CASSQRPSGQIVPTYNEQFF
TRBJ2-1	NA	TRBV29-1	CSVELGLAHPKSYEQFF
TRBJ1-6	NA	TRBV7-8	CASSRDRGGSPLHF
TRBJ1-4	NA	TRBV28	CASCRGSVNEKLFF
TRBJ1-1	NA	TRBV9	CASSVQGGTEAFF
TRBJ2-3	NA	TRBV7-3	CASSLGWGGTDTQYF
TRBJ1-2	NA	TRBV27	CASGDSAFYGYTF
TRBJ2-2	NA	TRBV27	CASSPIWTGGNGELFF
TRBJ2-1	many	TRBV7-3	CASSLITGEQFF
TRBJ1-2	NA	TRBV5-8	CASSLGGTGTFYGYTF
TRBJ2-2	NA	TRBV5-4	CASSLGGLPNTGELFF
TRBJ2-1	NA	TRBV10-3	CAITSVTGANEQFF
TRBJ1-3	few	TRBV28	CASQAGRNTIYF
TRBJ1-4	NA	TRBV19	CASRPGQGTNEKLFF
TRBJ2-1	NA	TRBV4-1	CASSQVPGGAGEQFF
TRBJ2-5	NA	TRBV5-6	CASSLGAGETQYF
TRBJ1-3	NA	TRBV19	CASSIRLQAYGTGNTIYF
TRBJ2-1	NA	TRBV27	CASSSRSSYNEQFF
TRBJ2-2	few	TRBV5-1	CASSLGGTGIGELFF
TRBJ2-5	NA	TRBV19	CASRRLAGAVQETQYF
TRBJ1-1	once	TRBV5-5	CASSLNNYEAFF
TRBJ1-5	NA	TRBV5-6	CASNRWPGGNQPQHF
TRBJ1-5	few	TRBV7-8	CASSSGQGRAPQHF
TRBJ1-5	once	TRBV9	CASSVGASRNQPQHF
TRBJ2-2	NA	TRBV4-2	CASSQDPSGNTGELFF
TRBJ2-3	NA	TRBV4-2	CASSQDRQRGGSEDTQYF
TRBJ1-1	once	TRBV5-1	CASSLGQEAFF
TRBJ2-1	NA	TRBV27	CASLAGVEQFF
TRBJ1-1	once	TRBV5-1	CASKVQIQGEAFF